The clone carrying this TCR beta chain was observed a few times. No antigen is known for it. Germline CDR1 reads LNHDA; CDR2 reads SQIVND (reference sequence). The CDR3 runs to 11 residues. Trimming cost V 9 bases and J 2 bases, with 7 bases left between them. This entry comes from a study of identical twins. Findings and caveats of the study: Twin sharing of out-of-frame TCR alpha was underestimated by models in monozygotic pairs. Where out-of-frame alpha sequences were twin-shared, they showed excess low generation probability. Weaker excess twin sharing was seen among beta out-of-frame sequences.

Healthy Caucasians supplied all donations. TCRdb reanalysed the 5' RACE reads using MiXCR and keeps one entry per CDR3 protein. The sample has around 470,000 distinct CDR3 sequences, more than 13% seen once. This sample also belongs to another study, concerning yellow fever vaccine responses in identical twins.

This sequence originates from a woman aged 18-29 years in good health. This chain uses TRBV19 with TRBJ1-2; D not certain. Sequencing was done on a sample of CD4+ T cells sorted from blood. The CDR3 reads CASSMNYGYTF. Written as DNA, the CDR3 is TGTGCCAGCTCTATGAACTATGGCTACACCTTC.